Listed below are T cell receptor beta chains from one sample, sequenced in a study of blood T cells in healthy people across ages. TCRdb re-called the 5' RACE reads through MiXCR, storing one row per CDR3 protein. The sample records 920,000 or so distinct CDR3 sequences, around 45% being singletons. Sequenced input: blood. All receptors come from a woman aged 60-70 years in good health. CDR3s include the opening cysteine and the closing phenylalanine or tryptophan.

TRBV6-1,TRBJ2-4,CASRQTRGGAKNIQYF
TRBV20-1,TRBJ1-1,CSASRGRGTGAFF
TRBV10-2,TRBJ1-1,CASSVAGGGEAFF
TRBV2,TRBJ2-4,CASSATYGDRGQNIQYF
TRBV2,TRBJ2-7,CASSYHRDRGSYEQYF
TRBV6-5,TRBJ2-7,CASRSGLAGSEQYF
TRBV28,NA,CASSLYGPLGEQYF
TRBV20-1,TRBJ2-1,CSARDRQLYNEQFF
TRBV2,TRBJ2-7,CASSGSRGGYEQYF
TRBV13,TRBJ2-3,CASSSGDGNTQYF
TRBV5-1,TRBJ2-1,CASSWSSGSLNEQFF
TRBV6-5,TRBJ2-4,CASSFSGSLNLGQYF
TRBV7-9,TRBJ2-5,CANSRPAAQETQYF
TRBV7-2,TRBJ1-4,CASSLGQSEKLFF
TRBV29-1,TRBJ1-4,CSALDRDNEKLFF
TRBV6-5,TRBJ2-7,CASSYSTRGVYEQYF
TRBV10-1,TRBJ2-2,CASSIGDGELFF
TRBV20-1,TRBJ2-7,CSAPGGPTYEQYF
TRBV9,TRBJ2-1,CASSVGGISYNEQFF
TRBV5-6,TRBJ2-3,CASSLGTGKADTQYF
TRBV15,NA,CATSGRDFAATQYF
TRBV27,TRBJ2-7,CASGPGAGQLSYEQYF
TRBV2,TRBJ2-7,CASRERESYYEQYF
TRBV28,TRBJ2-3,CASSFDGLTQYF
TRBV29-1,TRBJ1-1,CSGGRPNTEAFF
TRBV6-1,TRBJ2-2,CASTYVQGGGTGELFF
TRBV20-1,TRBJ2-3,CSARVLVSAGRRDTQYF